Included here is one TCR beta chain sequence, with context. Trimming pared 5 bases from V and 9 bases from J, leaving 14 bases between. The germline gives CDR1 MNHEY, CDR2 SMNVEV (reference sequence). This CDR3 region has 14 residues. What was amplified from RNA transcripts were TCR beta CDR3 regions. With the HTBI primer set, the TCR CDR3 went through a first round of RT-PCR. In TCRdb, the multiplex PCR reads were re-called with MiXCR into one record per CDR3 protein. Here the sample spans about 210,000 distinct CDR3 sequences, about a sixth being singletons. The sample is drawn from a study of T cells in Graves' hyperthyroidism and ophthalmopathy.

This clonotype was obtained from a man between 45 and 60 years old with Graves' hyperthyroidism. The J gene is TRBJ1-6, the V gene TRBV27, with D uncertain. The source material was blood. The CDR3 reads CASSGPLTASPLHF. The CDR3 nucleotides read TGTGCCAGCAGTGGGCCTCTGACGGCTTCACCCCTCCACTTT.